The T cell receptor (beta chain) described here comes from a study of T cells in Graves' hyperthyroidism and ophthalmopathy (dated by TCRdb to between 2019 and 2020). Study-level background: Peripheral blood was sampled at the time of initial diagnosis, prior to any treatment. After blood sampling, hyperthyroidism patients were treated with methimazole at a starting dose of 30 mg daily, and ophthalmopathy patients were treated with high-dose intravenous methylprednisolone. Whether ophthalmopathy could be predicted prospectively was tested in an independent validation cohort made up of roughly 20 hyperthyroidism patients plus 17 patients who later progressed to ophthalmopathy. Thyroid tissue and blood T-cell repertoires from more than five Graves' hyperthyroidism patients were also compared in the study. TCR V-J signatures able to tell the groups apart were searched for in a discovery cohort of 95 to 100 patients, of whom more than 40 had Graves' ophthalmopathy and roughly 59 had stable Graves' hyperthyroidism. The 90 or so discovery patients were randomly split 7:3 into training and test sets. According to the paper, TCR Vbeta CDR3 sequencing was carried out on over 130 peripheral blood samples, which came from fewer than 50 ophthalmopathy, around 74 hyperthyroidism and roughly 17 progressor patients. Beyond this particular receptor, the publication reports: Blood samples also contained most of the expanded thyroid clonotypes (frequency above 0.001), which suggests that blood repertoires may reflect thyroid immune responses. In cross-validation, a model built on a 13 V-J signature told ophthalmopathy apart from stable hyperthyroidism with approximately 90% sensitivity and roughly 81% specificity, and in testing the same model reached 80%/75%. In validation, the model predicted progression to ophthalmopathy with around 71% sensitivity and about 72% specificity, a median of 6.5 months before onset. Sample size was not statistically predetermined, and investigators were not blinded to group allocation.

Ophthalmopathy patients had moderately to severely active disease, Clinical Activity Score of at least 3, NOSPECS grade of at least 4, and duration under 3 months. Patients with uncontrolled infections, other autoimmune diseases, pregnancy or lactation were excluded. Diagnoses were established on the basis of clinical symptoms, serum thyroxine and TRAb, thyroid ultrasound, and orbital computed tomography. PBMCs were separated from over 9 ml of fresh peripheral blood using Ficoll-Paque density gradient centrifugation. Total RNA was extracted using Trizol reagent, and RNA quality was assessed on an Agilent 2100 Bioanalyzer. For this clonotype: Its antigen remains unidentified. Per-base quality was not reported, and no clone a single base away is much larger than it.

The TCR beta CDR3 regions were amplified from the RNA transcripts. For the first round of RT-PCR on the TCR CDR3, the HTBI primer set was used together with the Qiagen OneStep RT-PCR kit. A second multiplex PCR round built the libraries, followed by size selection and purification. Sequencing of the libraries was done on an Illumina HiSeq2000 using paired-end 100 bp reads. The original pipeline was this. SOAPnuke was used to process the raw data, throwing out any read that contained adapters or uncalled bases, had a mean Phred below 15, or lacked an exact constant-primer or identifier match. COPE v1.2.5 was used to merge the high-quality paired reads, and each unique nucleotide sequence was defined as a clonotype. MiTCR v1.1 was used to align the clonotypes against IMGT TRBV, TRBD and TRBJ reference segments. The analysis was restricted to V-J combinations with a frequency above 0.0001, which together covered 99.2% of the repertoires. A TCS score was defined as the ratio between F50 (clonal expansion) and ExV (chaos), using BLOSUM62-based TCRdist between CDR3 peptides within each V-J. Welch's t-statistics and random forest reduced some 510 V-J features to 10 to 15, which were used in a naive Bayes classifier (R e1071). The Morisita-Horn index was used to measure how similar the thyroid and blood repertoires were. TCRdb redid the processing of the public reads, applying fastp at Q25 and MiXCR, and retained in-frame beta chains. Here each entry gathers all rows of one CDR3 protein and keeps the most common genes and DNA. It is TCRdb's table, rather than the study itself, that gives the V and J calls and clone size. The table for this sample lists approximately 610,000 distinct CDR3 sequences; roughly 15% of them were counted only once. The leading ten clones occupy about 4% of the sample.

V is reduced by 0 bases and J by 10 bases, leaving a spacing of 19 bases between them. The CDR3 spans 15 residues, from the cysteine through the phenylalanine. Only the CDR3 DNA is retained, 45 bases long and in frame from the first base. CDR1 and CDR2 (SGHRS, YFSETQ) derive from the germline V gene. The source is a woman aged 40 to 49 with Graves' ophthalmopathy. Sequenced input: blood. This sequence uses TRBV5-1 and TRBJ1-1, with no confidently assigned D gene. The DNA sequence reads TGCGCCAGCAGCTTGGCCGGTGCAGACCGCCGGGGAGCTTTCTTT. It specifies CASSLAGADRRGAFF.